This passage covers 32 T cell receptor beta chains from one sample sequenced in a study of graft-versus-host responses after intestinal transplantation (dated by TCRdb to about 2021). The time point label, read with the paper, signifies: cells obtained before transplantation from donor or recipient. What these receptors recognize is not known. Receptor libraries were prepared by the immunoSEQ multiplex PCR assay. TCRdb provides this immuneACCESS table in a form limited to in-frame rearrangements. Some clones are lacking; in checked studies, under half of them reflect an unresolved V gene, and why the rest are absent is not known. For this sample there are some 110,000 clones; roughly 87% appear just once. The ten largest clonotypes hold 0.7% to 0.9% of the sample. The sequencing used unstimulated CD4+ T cells sorted from spleen or lymph node cells, collected before intestinal transplant. These receptors were obtained from a human donor who received an intestinal transplant.

Points on this clone: A junction end diverges from the germline sequence, so it may reflect a read error. This chain links TRBV18 with TRBJ1-1; D might be TRBD1 (6 bases). The CDR3 contains 12 residues. Germline V gene lookup returns CDR1 KGHSH and CDR2 LQKENI. In DNA form, the CDR3 reads TGTGCCAGCTCACCTGTACAGGGCGCCGGCCAATTT. It translates to CASSPVQGAGQF.

The rearrangement uses TRBV19 and TRBJ2-7, with 9 positions matching TRBD1. Germline V gene sequence: CDR1 LNHDA, CDR2 SQIVND (reference sequence). V shed 1 base, J shed 3 bases, and the junction held 4 bases outside the gene matches. This CDR3 region has 15 residues. In nucleotides, the CDR3 is TGTGCCAGTAGTATAGGGGGACAGGGAGACTACGAGCAGTACTTC. Translated, it gives CASSIGGQGDYEQYF.

This clone was recorded once. V gene TRBV5-1 combines with J gene TRBJ2-3; 7 positions match TRBD2. Germline lookup yields CDR1 SGHRS and CDR2 YFSETQ. The CDR3 runs 16 residues. J gave up 0 bases and V 4 bases, and 8 bases lay outside the gene matches. The CDR3: CASSPTVRGSTDTQYF. In DNA form, the CDR3 reads TGCGCCAGCAGCCCGACCGTGCGGGGGAGCACAGATACGCAGTATTTT.

This clone was seen once. V gene TRBV6-4 combines with J gene TRBJ1-2; 8 bases are shared with TRBD1. Germline V gene data show CDR1 as MRHNA and CDR2 as SNTAGT. V shed 8 bases and J 2 bases; nucleotides not matched to a gene: 4. This CDR3 comprises 13 residues. The CDR3 DNA follows: TGTGCCAGCTCTAGGACAGGGAACTATGGCTACACCTTC. Translation gives CASSRTGNYGYTF.

This clone occurred once. CDR3 in DNA: TGTGCCAGCTCACCGACAGGGGTGTATAGCAATCAGCCCCAGCATTTT. Its protein is CASSPTGVYSNQPQHF. The chain has TRBV18 and TRBJ1-5; 8 bases match TRBD1. The J segment lost 0 bases and the V segment lost 3 bases, leaving 4 bases of the junction unmatched. The CDR3 sequence is 16 residues long. CDR1 KGHSH and CDR2 LQKENI come from the germline V gene.

This chain uses TRBV9 with TRBJ1-3, with D unresolved. CDR1 and CDR2 from the germline V gene are SGDLS and YYNGEE. This CDR3 comprises 15 residues. V shed 0 bases and J shed 4 bases, with 11 bases lying between them. CDR3 region: CASSVGDVGGNTIYF. The CDR3 region has the DNA TGTGCCAGCAGCGTAGGCGACGTGGGGGGAAACACCATATATTTT.

Here the CDR3 reads CASLNLATREQYF. The CDR3 nucleotides are TGTGCCAGCCTGAATCTGGCTACCCGCGAGCAGTACTTC. The chain recombines TRBV6-1 with TRBJ2-7; no definite D call. The CDR3 consists of 13 residues. The ends were cut back, 8 bases at V and 6 bases at J, with 17 bases in the middle. CDR1 is MNHNS, CDR2 SASEGT, per germline.

The sample holds a few counts of this clone. V usage is TRBV6-6 and J usage is TRBJ1-1; 8 nucleotides agree with TRBD1. CDR1 MNHNY and CDR2 SVGAGI come from the germline V gene (reference sequence). This CDR3 has 13 residues. V dropped 6 bases and J dropped 4; count of bases not matched to a gene: 4. DNA of the CDR3: TGTGCCAGCAGGACAGACAGGGGCACTGAAGCTTTCTTT. It yields the protein CASRTDRGTEAFF.

J is TRBJ2-1 and V is TRBV7-3; 7 nucleotides line up with TRBD2. The J segment lost 8 bases and the V segment lost 2 bases, leaving 6 bases of the junction unmatched. Germline lookup yields CDR1 SGHTA and CDR2 FQGTGA. This CDR3 comprises 14 residues. The CDR3 region has the DNA TGTGCCAGCAGCTTAGCGGGAGTGAACGATGAGCAGTTCTTC. It encodes CASSLAGVNDEQFF.

The V and J genes are TRBV7-2 and TRBJ2-5; 11 bases fit TRBD2. With V trimmed by 7 bases and J by 11 bases, 15 bases remained unmatched. The CDR3 runs 15 residues. The germline CDR1 and CDR2 sequences are SGHTA and FQGNSA. CDR3 DNA: TGTGCCAGCAAACCCGGACTAGCGGGCGCGGGTGAGCAGTACTTC. Translated: CASKPGLAGAGEQYF. Complete variable domain (other parts from reference TRBV7-2 and TRBJ2-5): GAGVSQSPSNKVTEKGKDVELRCDPISGHTALYWYRQSLGQGLEFLIYFQGNSAPDKSGLPSDRFSAERTGGSVSTLTIQRTQQEDSAVYLCASKPGLAGAGEQYFGPGTRLLVL.

This chain joins TRBV6-1 and TRBJ2-7; no reliable D call. The CDR3 has 12 amino acids. V was trimmed by 2 bases and J by 2 bases, leaving 4 bases between them. The germline V gene has CDR1 MNHNS and CDR2 SASEGT. This CDR3 reads CASSEPPYEQYF. CDR3 DNA: TGTGCCAGCAGTGAACCCCCCTACGAGCAGTACTTC.

The J gene is TRBJ2-1, the V gene TRBV30, with 9 bases identical to TRBD2. CDR3 length: 15 amino acids. The ends lost 3 bases at V and 3 bases at J; junction bases unmatched: 6. Germline loops: CDR1 GTSNPN, CDR2 SVGIG (reference sequence). The CDR3 loop is CAWRGGTSYYNEQFF. The CDR3 coding sequence is TGTGCCTGGAGAGGCGGGACTAGCTACTACAATGAGCAGTTCTTC.

The chain links TRBV7-9 to TRBJ2-3; D may be TRBD1 or TRBD2 (5 bases each). Germline assignment: CDR1 SEHNR and CDR2 FQNEAQ (reference sequence). The ends were cut back, 1 base at V and 6 bases at J, with 14 bases in the middle. CDR3 size: 15 residues. CDR3 coding DNA: TGTGCCAGCAGCTTAGGGGGACCCTACCAGGATACGCAGTATTTT. It yields the protein CASSLGGPYQDTQYF.

The V and J genes are TRBV6-5 and TRBJ1-1; the match to TRBD1 covers 10 bases. In germline, CDR1 is MNHEY, CDR2 SVGAGI. The J segment lost 4 bases and the V segment lost 1 base, leaving 0 bases of the junction unmatched. This CDR3 is built from 14 residues. Written as DNA, the CDR3 is TGTGCCAGCAGTTACTGGACAGGGGGCACTGAAGCTTTCTTT. Amino acids: CASSYWTGGTEAFF.

This chain links TRBV6-1 with TRBJ1-1; D is ambiguous. CDR3 length: 15 residues. V lost 5 bases to trimming and J lost 3 bases, with 16 bases between them. Germline CDR1 reads MNHNS; CDR2 reads SASEGT. In DNA, the CDR3 is TGTGCCAGCAGTACCCCTTACACCGGGGACACTGAAGCTTTCTTT. Translating gives CASSTPYTGDTEAFF.

The chain employs TRBV5-6 and TRBJ2-1; D not certain. V was shortened by 1 base and J by 4 bases, with 9 bases between the two germline ends. CDR3 length: 14 residues. In germline, CDR1 is SGHDT, CDR2 YYEEEE. CDR3 residues: CASSLKGSYNEQFF. Here the CDR3 DNA reads TGTGCCAGCAGCTTGAAAGGGTCGTACAATGAGCAGTTCTTC.

The V gene is TRBV2, the J gene TRBJ2-4; the D call may be TRBD1 or TRBD2 (6 bases each). Trimming cost V 2 bases and J 2 bases, with 13 bases left between them. The CDR3 loop spans 16 amino acids. Looked up from germline, CDR1 is SNHLY and CDR2 is FYNNEI. DNA for the CDR3: TGTGCCAGCAGTGAATGGGGGGCGATGACCAAAAACATTCAGTACTTC. This sequence encodes CASSEWGAMTKNIQYF.

J is TRBJ2-1 and V is TRBV5-1, with D perhaps given as TRBD1 or TRBD2 (5 bases each). This CDR3 spans 14 amino acids. Germline CDR1 SGHRS, CDR2 YFSETQ. Trimming took off 1 base at V and 8 bases at J, with 13 bases between the two ends. The DNA for the CDR3 is TGCGCCAGCAGCTTGTCAATAAGAGGGGATGAGCAGTTCTTC. It translates to CASSLSIRGDEQFF.

The J gene is TRBJ2-7, the V gene TRBV6-1; perhaps TRBD1 as D (6 bases). The CDR3 consists of 11 residues. Trimming removed 8 bases at V and 4 bases at J, with 9 bases between. Germline V gives CDR1 MNHNS, CDR2 SASEGT. Written as DNA, the CDR3 is TGTGCCAGCCGAGACAGGTACGAGCAGTACTTC. Protein sequence: CASRDRYEQYF.

This chain connects TRBV19 to TRBJ1-5; D is uncertain. Germline V lookup: CDR1 LNHDA, CDR2 SQIVND (reference sequence). The CDR3 totals 15 residues. Trimming left V 4 bases short and J 1 base short, with 11 bases between. CDR3 loop: CASSTQAHSNQPQHF. The CDR3 DNA is TGTGCCAGTAGTACCCAAGCACACAGCAATCAGCCCCAGCATTTT. The whole variable domain, remainder taken from reference TRBV19 and TRBJ1-5, is DGGITQSPKYLFRKEGQNVTLSCEQNLNHDAMYWYRQDPGQGLRLIYYSQIVNDFQKGDIAEGYSVSREKKESFPLTVTSAQKNPTAFYLCASSTQAHSNQPQHFGDGTRLSIL.

The chain is built from TRBV30 and TRBJ1-5, with D maybe TRBD1 (5 bases). The V end was cut by 0 bases, the J end by 0 bases, with 15 bases between. Germline V gene data show CDR1 as GTSNPN and CDR2 as SVGIG (reference sequence). This CDR3 contains 17 residues. The CDR3: CAWSVQGATYSNQPQHF. Here the CDR3 DNA reads TGTGCCTGGAGTGTACAAGGGGCGACTTATAGCAATCAGCCCCAGCATTTT.

The chain combines TRBV5-4 with TRBJ2-5, with TRBD2 matching 12 bases. The CDR3 runs to 16 residues. Trimming cost V 4 bases and J 5 bases; bases outside gene matches: 9. CDR1 is SGHNT, CDR2 YYREEE, per germline (reference sequence). CDR3 loop: CASSRGLAGMGETQYF. In DNA form, the CDR3 reads TGTGCCAGCAGCAGAGGACTAGCGGGGATGGGGGAGACCCAGTACTTC.

The genes are TRBV28 and TRBJ1-4; 9 bases align to TRBD1. The CDR3 covers 15 residues. The J segment lost 6 bases and the V segment lost 6 bases, leaving 8 bases of the junction unmatched. Per germline, CDR1 MDHEN and CDR2 SYDVKM. The CDR3 is CASSRRQGEHEKLFF. In nucleotides, the CDR3 is TGTGCCAGCAGCCGACGACAGGGGGAACATGAAAAACTGTTTTTT.

V usage is TRBV10-1 and J usage is TRBJ2-1; the D gene is possibly TRBD2 (7 bases). V was clipped by 2 bases and J by 7 bases, with 12 bases between them. Germline V gives CDR1 WNHNN, CDR2 SYGVQD (reference sequence). CDR3 length: 14 residues. CDR3 protein: CASSERGGRNEQFF. The CDR3 DNA reads TGCGCCAGCAGTGAGAGGGGGGGAAGGAATGAGCAGTTCTTC.

The chain has TRBV19 and TRBJ1-2, with 9 bases lining up with TRBD1. V lost 3 bases and J lost 6; bases outside the gene matches: 5. Looked up from germline, CDR1 is LNHDA and CDR2 is SQIVND (reference sequence). There are 14 residues in the CDR3. This CDR3 is CASSIRGQGHGYTF. As DNA, the CDR3 is TGTGCCAGTAGTATCAGGGGACAGGGCCATGGCTACACCTTC.

J is TRBJ1-2 and V is TRBV28; D uncertain. Germline values: CDR1 MDHEN, CDR2 SYDVKM. The CDR3 spans 12 residues. With 10 bases removed from V and 3 bases from J, the gap between germline ends came to 12 bases. The CDR3 is CANMDRDYGYTF. The CDR3 nucleotides read TGTGCCAACATGGACCGAGACTATGGCTACACCTTC.

The gene calls are TRBV7-3 and TRBJ1-1; the D is unclear. Germline V gene lookup returns CDR1 SGHTA and CDR2 FQGTGA. CDR3 length: 12 residues. Trimming shortened V by 5 bases and J by 7 bases, and 11 bases separated the two germline ends. The CDR3 loop is CASSPALNEAFF. CDR3 nucleotide sequence: TGTGCCAGCAGCCCGGCCCTCAATGAAGCTTTCTTT.

The CDR3 reads CASSSGTGGKYEQFF. The CDR3 DNA follows: TGTGCCAGCAGCTCCGGGACAGGGGGCAAATATGAGCAGTTCTTC. This chain links TRBV7-3 with TRBJ2-1, with 12 nucleotides matching TRBD1. J lost 8 bases, V lost 4 bases, and 6 bases had no gene match. The CDR3 runs 15 residues. CDR1 and CDR2 (germline): SGHTA, FQGTGA.

This chain joins TRBV12-5 and TRBJ1-4; TRBD1 aligns across 8 bases. V was pared by 2 bases and J by 2 bases, with 13 bases of the junction left unmatched. CDR3 length: 19 residues. Per the germline V gene, CDR1 is LGHNT and CDR2 is FRNRAP. CDR3 protein: CASGLTTSTRQGTNEKLFF. The CDR3 coding sequence is TGTGCTAGTGGTTTGACCACCAGCACCCGACAGGGGACTAATGAAAAACTGTTTTTT.

This chain links TRBV19 with TRBJ2-3, with 10 bases identical to TRBD1. Germline V CDR1 and CDR2: LNHDA, SQIVND (reference sequence). The V segment lost 6 bases and the J segment 13 bases; nucleotides outside the gene matches: 10. The CDR3 length is 13 residues. The CDR3 coding sequence is TGTGCCAGTAGCCCACCTGACAGGGGGCCCAAGTATTTT. It is translated as CASSPPDRGPKYF.

This chain's CDR3 is CASSAGTPNTGELFF. The CDR3, as DNA: TGCGCCAGCAGCGCCGGGACACCGAACACCGGGGAGCTGTTTTTT. This chain joins TRBV5-1 and TRBJ2-2; D may be TRBD1 (6 bases). The CDR3 sequence is 15 residues long. The germline V gene encodes CDR1 SGHRS and CDR2 YFSETQ. V was shortened by 4 bases and J by 0 bases, with 10 bases between the two germline ends.

The chain links TRBV9 to TRBJ2-3; possible D gene TRBD2, 6 bases. CDR1 is SGDLS and CDR2 is YYNGEE in the germline V gene. V dropped 4 bases and J dropped 6 bases, with 15 bases sitting between them. The CDR3 length is 14 residues. The CDR3 sequence: CASSPLGGRDTQYF. The CDR3 bases are TGTGCCAGCAGCCCTCTCGGGGGACGGGATACGCAGTATTTT. The complete variable domain, with remaining parts taken from reference TRBV9 and TRBJ2-3, reads DSGVTQTPKHLITATGQRVTLRCSPRSGDLSVYWYQQSLDQGLQFLIQYYNGEERAKGNILERFSAQQFPDLHSELNLSSLELGDSALYFCASSPLGGRDTQYFGPGTRLTVL.